This T cell receptor (beta chain) emerged from a study of cytomegalovirus exposure and HLA in healthy donors. Researchers ran the PCR with 60 Vbeta and 13 Jbeta primers. Using immunoSEQ multiplex PCR, the repertoire was profiled, and TCRdb retains in-frame clones only, with some absent. Among 150,000 to 200,000 clones listed, 75% were seen once. The CDR3 totals 13 residues. Germline V CDR1 and CDR2: LNHNV, YYDKDF (reference sequence). V was shortened by 1 base and J by 3 bases, with 6 bases between the two germline ends. Sequences were obtained from PBMCs. This clonotype originated in a male donor in good health and CMV-seronegative. The chain couples TRBV15 to TRBJ1-1; D unresolved. This CDR3 reads CATSRVGDTEAFF. The CDR3 nucleotides are TGTGCCACCAGCAGAGTCGGGGACACTGAAGCTTTCTTT.